This T cell receptor (beta chain) stems from a study of blood T cells in healthy people across ages. This clonotype was recorded a few times. Germline loops: CDR1 DFQATT, CDR2 SNEGSKA (reference sequence). V was shortened by 1 base and J by 2 bases, with 7 bases between the two germline ends. The CDR3 is 13 amino acids. Combining a sample-barcoded 5' primer with a J-beta primer mix, a second PCR ran for roughly 6 to 11 cycles. TCRdb used MiXCR to reprocess the 5' RACE reads, holding one entry per CDR3 protein. The sample lists approximately 780,000 distinct CDR3 sequences, roughly 25% occurring once. The same sample was also studied in work on T cells of mothers and their children.

V is TRBV20-1 and J is TRBJ2-3; D is perhaps TRBD2 (5 bases). Specimen: blood. This clonotype was sampled from a boy between 10 and 17 years old in good health. The CDR3 region is CSARVSATDTQYF. The CDR3 DNA reads TGCAGTGCTAGAGTTAGCGCCACAGATACGCAGTATTTT.